The 3 T cell receptor beta chains reported below all come from one sample, sequenced in a study of blood T cell repertoires in COVID-19. Clones were sequenced by immunoSEQ multiplex PCR, and TCRdb holds only the in-frame ones, with some missing. The sample records around 47,000 clones, roughly four fifths being singletons. Input material: peripheral blood. All receptors derive from an elderly woman with COVID-19, enrolled during active disease.

The chain employs TRBV28 and TRBJ2-2; 10 bases map to TRBD2. CDR1 and CDR2 (germline): MDHEN, SYDVKM. With V trimmed by 3 bases and J by 1 base, 8 bases remained unmatched. The CDR3 has 18 amino acids. CDR3 sequence (DNA): TGTGCCAGCAGTTTGGTAGGACTAGCGGCCCAGAACACCGGGGAGCTGTTTTTT. Its protein is CASSLVGLAAQNTGELFF.

The V gene is TRBV18, the J gene TRBJ2-4; 9 bases fit TRBD1. Germline CDR1 KGHSH, CDR2 LQKENI. After removal of 0 bases from V and 4 bases from J, the junction contained 1 base not matched to a gene. The CDR3 runs 15 residues. In DNA form, the CDR3 reads TGTGCCAGCTCACCACCGGGGACAGGGAAAAACATTCAGTACTTC. As protein: CASSPPGTGKNIQYF. The whole variable domain, remainder taken from reference TRBV18 and TRBJ2-4, is NAGVMQNPRHLVRRRGQEARLRCSPMKGHSHVYWYRQLPEEGLKFMVYLQKENIIDESGMPKERFSAEFPKEGPSILRIQQVVRGDSAAYFCASSPPGTGKNIQYFGAGTRLSVL.

The chain employs TRBV3-1 (or the pseudogene TRBV3-2) and TRBJ2-7; 8 bases fit TRBD2. The germline V gene encodes CDR1 LGHDT and CDR2 YNNKEL (reference sequence). V was pared by 4 bases and J by 6 bases, with 2 bases of the junction left unmatched. The CDR3 has 12 residues. DNA of the CDR3: TGTGCCAGCAGCCCTCTAGCGGGCGAGCAGTACTTC. Amino acids: CASSPLAGEQYF.